The sequence of this TCR beta chain was determined in a study of blood T cell repertoires in COVID-19. The overall study: The samples span acute and convalescent COVID-19 from the United States, Italy and Spain. The analysed material was cDNA or gDNA that came from T cells, B-cell-depleted T cells, or PBMCs.

V lost 4 bases and J 1 base, leaving 7 bases between the germline ends. CDR1 SEHNR and CDR2 FQNEAQ come from the germline V gene (reference sequence). The CDR3 extends over 13 amino acids. TCRdb keeps only in-frame clones here, not all; method: immunoSEQ multiplex PCR. The sample has 150,000 to 200,000 clones; about 93% are singletons. Material for sequencing was peripheral blood. The chain uses TRBV7-9 and TRBJ1-1, with D hard to call. The receptor was derived from a woman aged 45 to 65 with acute or convalescent COVID-19. CDR3 sequence reads: CASSYRGNTEAFF. The CDR3 DNA is TGTGCCAGCAGCTACCGGGGGAACACTGAAGCTTTCTTT.